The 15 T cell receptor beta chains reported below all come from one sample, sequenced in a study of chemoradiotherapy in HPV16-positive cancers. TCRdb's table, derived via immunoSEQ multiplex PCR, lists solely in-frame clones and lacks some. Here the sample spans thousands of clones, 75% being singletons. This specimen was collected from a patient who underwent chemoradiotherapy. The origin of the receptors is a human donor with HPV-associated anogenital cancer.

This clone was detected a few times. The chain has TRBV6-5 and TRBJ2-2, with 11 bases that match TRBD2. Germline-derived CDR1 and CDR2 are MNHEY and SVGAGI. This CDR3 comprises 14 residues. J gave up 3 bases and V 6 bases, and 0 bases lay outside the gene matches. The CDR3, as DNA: TGTGCCAGCAGGGGACTAGCGGACACCGGGGAGCTGTTTTTT. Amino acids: CASRGLADTGELFF.

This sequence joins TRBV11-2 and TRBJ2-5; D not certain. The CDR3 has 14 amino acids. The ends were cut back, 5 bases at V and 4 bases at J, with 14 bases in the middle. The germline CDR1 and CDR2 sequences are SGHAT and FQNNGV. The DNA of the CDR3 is TGTGCCAGCAGCCCAAAAGGGCTGCTAGAGACCCAGTACTTC. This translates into CASSPKGLLETQYF.

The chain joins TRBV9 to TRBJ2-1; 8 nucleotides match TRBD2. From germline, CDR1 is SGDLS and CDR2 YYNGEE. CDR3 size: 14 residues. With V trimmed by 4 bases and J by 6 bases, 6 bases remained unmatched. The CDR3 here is CASSPGLALNEQFF. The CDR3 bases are TGTGCCAGCAGCCCCGGACTAGCACTCAATGAGCAGTTCTTC.

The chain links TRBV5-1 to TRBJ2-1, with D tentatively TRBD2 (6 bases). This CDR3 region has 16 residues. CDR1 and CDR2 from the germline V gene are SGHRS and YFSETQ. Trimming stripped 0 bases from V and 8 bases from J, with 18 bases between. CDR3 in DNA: TGCGCCAGCAGCTTGGCGATTGCAGGGCGGGATCATGAGCAGTTCTTC. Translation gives CASSLAIAGRDHEQFF.

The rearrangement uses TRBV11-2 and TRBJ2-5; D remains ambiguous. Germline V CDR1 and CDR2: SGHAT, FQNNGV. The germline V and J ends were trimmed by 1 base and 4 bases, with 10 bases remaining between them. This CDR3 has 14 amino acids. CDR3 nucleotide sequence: TGTGCCAGCAGCTTAGGGACCCCCAGAGAGACCCAGTACTTC. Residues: CASSLGTPRETQYF.

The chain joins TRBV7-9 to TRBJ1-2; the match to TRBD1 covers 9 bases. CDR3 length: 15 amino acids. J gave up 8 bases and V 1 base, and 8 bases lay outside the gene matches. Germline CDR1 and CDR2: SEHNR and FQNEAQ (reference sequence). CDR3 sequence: CASSLVTGTGKGYTF. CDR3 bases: TGTGCCAGCAGCTTAGTTACCGGGACAGGGAAAGGCTACACCTTC.

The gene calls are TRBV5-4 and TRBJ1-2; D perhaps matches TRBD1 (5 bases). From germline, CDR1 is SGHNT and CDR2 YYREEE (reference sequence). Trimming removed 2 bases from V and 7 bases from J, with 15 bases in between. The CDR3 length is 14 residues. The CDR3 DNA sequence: TGTGCCAGCAGCTTATCCGGCGGGGCGCCTGGCTACACCTTC. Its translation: CASSLSGGAPGYTF.

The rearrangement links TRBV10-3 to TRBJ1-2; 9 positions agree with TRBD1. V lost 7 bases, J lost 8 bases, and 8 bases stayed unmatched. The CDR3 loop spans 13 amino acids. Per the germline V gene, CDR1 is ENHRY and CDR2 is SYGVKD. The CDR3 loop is CAINWDRAQGYTF. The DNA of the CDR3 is TGTGCCATCAATTGGGACAGGGCCCAAGGCTACACCTTC.

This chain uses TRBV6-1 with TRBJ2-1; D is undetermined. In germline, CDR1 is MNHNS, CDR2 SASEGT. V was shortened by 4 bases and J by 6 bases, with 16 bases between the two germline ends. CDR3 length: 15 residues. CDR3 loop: CASSAVSPPSNEQFF. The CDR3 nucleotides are TGTGCCAGCAGTGCGGTCAGCCCTCCCTCCAATGAGCAGTTCTTC.

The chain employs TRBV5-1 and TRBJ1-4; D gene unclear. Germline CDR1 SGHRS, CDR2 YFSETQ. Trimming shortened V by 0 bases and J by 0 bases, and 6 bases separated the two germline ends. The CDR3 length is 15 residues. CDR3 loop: CASSLDPATNEKLFF. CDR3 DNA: TGCGCCAGCAGCTTGGACCCAGCAACTAATGAAAAACTGTTTTTT.

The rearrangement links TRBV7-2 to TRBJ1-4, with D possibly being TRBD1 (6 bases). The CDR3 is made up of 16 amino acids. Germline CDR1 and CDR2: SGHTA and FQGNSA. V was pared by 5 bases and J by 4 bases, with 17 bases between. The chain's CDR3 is CASSPPQGGGNEKLFF. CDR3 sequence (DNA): TGTGCCAGCAGCCCCCCTCAGGGAGGGGGTAATGAAAAACTGTTTTTT.

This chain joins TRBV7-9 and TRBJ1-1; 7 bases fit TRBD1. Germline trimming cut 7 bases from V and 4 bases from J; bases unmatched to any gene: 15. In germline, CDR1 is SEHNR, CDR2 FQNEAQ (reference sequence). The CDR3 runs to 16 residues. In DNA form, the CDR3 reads TGTGCCAGCACCCTCAGGGGGGGGGCAGGAGGCACTGAAGCTTTCTTT. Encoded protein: CASTLRGGAGGTEAFF.

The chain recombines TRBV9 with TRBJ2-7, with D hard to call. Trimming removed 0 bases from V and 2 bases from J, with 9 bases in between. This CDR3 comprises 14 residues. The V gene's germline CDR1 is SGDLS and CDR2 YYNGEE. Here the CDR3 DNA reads TGTGCCAGCAGCGTAGGCGATGGACCCTACGAGCAGTACTTC. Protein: CASSVGDGPYEQYF.

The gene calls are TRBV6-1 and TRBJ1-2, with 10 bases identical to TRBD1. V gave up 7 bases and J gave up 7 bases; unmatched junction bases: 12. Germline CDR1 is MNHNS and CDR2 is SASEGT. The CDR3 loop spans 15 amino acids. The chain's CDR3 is CASITGTGAVRGYTF. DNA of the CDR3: TGTGCCAGCATTACCGGGACAGGGGCCGTCCGTGGCTACACCTTC.

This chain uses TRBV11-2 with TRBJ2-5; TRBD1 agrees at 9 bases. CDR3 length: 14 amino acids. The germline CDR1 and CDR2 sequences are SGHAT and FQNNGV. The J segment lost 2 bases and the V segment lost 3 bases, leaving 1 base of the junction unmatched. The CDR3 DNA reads TGTGCCAGCAGCTTTGGGACAGGGCAAGAGACCCAGTACTTC. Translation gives CASSFGTGQETQYF.